This entry lists 26 T cell receptor beta chains sequenced from one sample in a study of blood T cell repertoires in COVID-19. The repertoire was sequenced with immunoSEQ multiplex PCR; TCRdb's copy has only in-frame clones and lacks some. The sample has around 200,000 clones; around 84% are singletons. The sequenced material came from peripheral blood. These receptors came from an elderly woman with acute or convalescent COVID-19.

The chain uses TRBV6-6 and TRBJ1-1, with D hard to call. The CDR3 is made up of 14 amino acids. Germline CDR1 is MNHNY and CDR2 is SVGAGI (reference sequence). Between the trimmed V and J ends, which lost 4 bases and 7 bases, there was a span of 16 bases. The CDR3 reads CASSFQIGRLEAFF. The CDR3 nucleotides are TGTGCCAGCAGTTTCCAAATCGGCAGACTTGAAGCTTTCTTT.

The J gene is TRBJ1-2, the V gene TRBV5-1; maybe TRBD1 (5 bases). In germline, CDR1 is SGHRS, CDR2 YFSETQ. There are 15 residues in the CDR3. V was shortened by 0 bases and J by 4 bases, with 13 bases between the two germline ends. CDR3 DNA sequence: TGCGCCAGCAGCTTGGAGCGGGGACCCTTCTATGGCTACACCTTC. Translation gives CASSLERGPFYGYTF.

The chain recombines TRBV5-1 with TRBJ2-7; the match to TRBD2 covers 8 bases. Germline V lookup: CDR1 SGHRS, CDR2 YFSETQ. The CDR3 is made up of 14 amino acids. V trimming: 4 bases; J trimming: 6 bases; junction bases outside the gene matches: 9. For the CDR3, the DNA is TGCGCCAGCAGCCCTGTGCTAGCGGGCCGCGAGCAGTACTTC. It specifies CASSPVLAGREQYF.

This chain links TRBV5-1 with TRBJ1-1; no reliable D call. CDR3 length: 14 residues. Germline V gene lookup returns CDR1 SGHRS and CDR2 YFSETQ. Trimming stripped 0 bases from V and 4 bases from J, with 10 bases between. In DNA form, the CDR3 reads TGCGCCAGCAGCTTGGCAGCCCGGGTCACTGAAGCTTTCTTT. Protein product: CASSLAARVTEAFF.

V gene TRBV5-1 combines with J gene TRBJ1-2; D is possibly TRBD1 (6 bases). The CDR3 has 13 amino acids. CDR1 and CDR2 (germline): SGHRS, YFSETQ. With 1 base removed from V and 8 bases from J, the gap between germline ends came to 12 bases. Written as DNA, the CDR3 is TGCGCCAGCAGCTTGTACAGGGACAACGGCTACACCTTC. Its protein is CASSLYRDNGYTF.

The chain carries TRBV9 and TRBJ2-7, with D unclear. The CDR3 totals 14 residues. Germline loops: CDR1 SGDLS, CDR2 YYNGEE. V was cut by 0 bases and J by 3 bases, with 10 bases left in between. This CDR3 is CASSVEVGDYEQYF. CDR3 coding DNA: TGTGCCAGCAGCGTAGAAGTCGGAGACTACGAGCAGTACTTC.

V and J are TRBV30 and TRBJ2-3; D may be TRBD2 (5 bases). Germline V CDR1 and CDR2: GTSNPN, SVGIG (reference sequence). V was cut by 3 bases and J by 10 bases, with 11 bases left in between. This CDR3 is built from 11 residues. The CDR3 DNA reads as TGTGCCTGGAGGGGTAGCGATTCGCAGTATTTT. Encoded protein: CAWRGSDSQYF.

The rearrangement links TRBV11-2 to TRBJ2-2; D may be TRBD1 (6 bases). Trimming pared 5 bases from V and 0 bases from J, leaving 13 bases between. The CDR3 consists of 16 residues. Germline V gene lookup returns CDR1 SGHAT and CDR2 FQNNGV. DNA of the CDR3: TGTGCCAGCAGCAGGTACAGGGCACCGAACACCGGGGAGCTGTTTTTT. Translated: CASSRYRAPNTGELFF. Together with reference TRBV11-2 and TRBJ2-2, the CDR3 gives the full variable domain: EAGVAQSPRYKIIEKRQSVAFWCNPISGHATLYWYQQILGQGPKLLIQFQNNGVVDDSQLPKDRFSAERLKGVDSTLKIQPAKLEDSAVYLCASSRYRAPNTGELFFGEGSRLTVL.

Written as DNA, the CDR3 is TGCGCCAGCAGCGCAGGGACTAGCGGTGCTGAGCAGTTCTTC. Protein: CASSAGTSGAEQFF. The chain recombines TRBV4-1 with TRBJ2-1; TRBD2 agrees at 11 bases. The CDR3 sequence is 14 residues long. Germline lookup yields CDR1 MGHRA and CDR2 YSYEKL. The junction had 6 bases not matched to a gene; V was cut back by 5 bases and J by 9 bases.

The V and J genes are TRBV24-1 and TRBJ1-1; D is possibly TRBD1 (6 bases). Trimming pared 8 bases from V and 0 bases from J, leaving 12 bases between. Germline assignment: CDR1 KGHDR and CDR2 SFDVKD. CDR3 length: 14 residues. Written as DNA, the CDR3 is TGTGCCACCAAGCAGGGGTCCATGAACACTGAAGCTTTCTTT. This encodes CATKQGSMNTEAFF.

This chain's CDR3 is CASSLVRQLNTEAFF. DNA for the CDR3: TGTGCCAGCAGCTTAGTGCGGCAGCTAAACACTGAAGCTTTCTTT. The chain is built from TRBV7-2 and TRBJ1-1; D uncertain. Germline V gene data show CDR1 as SGHTA and CDR2 as FQGNSA. CDR3 size: 15 residues. Trimming left V 1 base short and J 2 bases short, with 11 bases between. Looking up the rest from reference TRBV7-2 and TRBJ1-1 gives the full variable domain: GAGVSQSPSNKVTEKGKDVELRCDPISGHTALYWYRQSLGQGLEFLIYFQGNSAPDKSGLPSDRFSAERTGGSVSTLTIQRTQQEDSAVYLCASSLVRQLNTEAFFGQGTRLTVV.

The chain combines TRBV30 with TRBJ1-2; the match to TRBD1 covers 7 bases. Germline trimming cut 1 base from V and 0 bases from J; bases unmatched to any gene: 2. Germline V gene sequence: CDR1 GTSNPN, CDR2 SVGIG (reference sequence). The CDR3 length is 14 residues. The chain's CDR3 is CAWSEGTANYGYTF. Written as DNA, the CDR3 is TGTGCCTGGAGTGAAGGGACAGCTAACTATGGCTACACCTTC. The full variable domain, with the rest looked up from reference TRBV30 and TRBJ1-2, is SQTIHQWPATLVQPVGSPLSLECTVEGTSNPNLYWYRQAAGRGLQLLFYSVGIGQISSEVPQNLSASRPQDRQFILSSKKLLLSDSGFYLCAWSEGTANYGYTFGSGTRLTVV.

The chain uses TRBV5-6 and TRBJ2-1; 9 nucleotides line up with TRBD2. The CDR3 extends over 14 amino acids. CDR1 SGHDT and CDR2 YYEEEE come from the germline V gene. The junction had 2 bases not matched to a gene; V was cut back by 2 bases and J by 5 bases. CDR3 DNA: TGTGCCAGCAGCTTTGCGGGAGGGAACAATGAGCAGTTCTTC. It codes for CASSFAGGNNEQFF.

This chain connects TRBV5-1 to TRBJ2-7, with D unclear. Trimming left V 3 bases short and J 6 bases short, with 13 bases between. The CDR3 extends over 13 amino acids. CDR1 SGHRS and CDR2 YFSETQ come from the germline V gene. CDR3 sequence (DNA): TGCGCCAGCAGCTACCAAGGAGAACCCGAGCAGTACTTC. Translating gives CASSYQGEPEQYF. The full variable domain, its missing parts supplied by reference TRBV5-1 and TRBJ2-7, is KAGVTQTPRYLIKTRGQQVTLSCSPISGHRSVSWYQQTPGQGLQFLFEYFSETQRNKGNFPGRFSGRQFSNSRSEMNVSTLELGDSALYLCASSYQGEPEQYFGPGTRLTVT.

The J gene is TRBJ2-5, the V gene TRBV27, with 7 bases aligning to TRBD2. There are 15 residues in the CDR3. V dropped 7 bases and J dropped 4; count of bases not matched to a gene: 12. From germline, CDR1 is MNHEY and CDR2 SMNVEV (reference sequence). DNA for the CDR3: TGTGCCAGCACCACGGGTTTAGCGGGTGTAGAGACCCAGTACTTC. Its protein is CASTTGLAGVETQYF.

The gene calls are TRBV12-3 or TRBV12-4 and TRBJ2-1, with D uncertain. This CDR3 is 12 amino acids long. The V and J ends lost 3 bases and 10 bases respectively, with 10 bases between them. The CDR3 region has the DNA TGTGCCAGCAGTTTCGTAGCTAGGGAGCAGTTCTTC. This sequence encodes CASSFVAREQFF.

This rearrangement joins TRBV10-3 to TRBJ2-1, with TRBD2 matching 13 bases. Germline lookup yields CDR1 ENHRY and CDR2 SYGVKD. The CDR3 runs 17 residues. The junction had 11 bases not matched to a gene; V was cut back by 6 bases and J by 6 bases. The CDR3 DNA sequence: TGTGCCATCAGGACCGGGACTAGCGGGAATGCGGCCAATGAGCAGTTCTTC. Translated, it gives CAIRTGTSGNAANEQFF.

The chain recombines TRBV7-3 with TRBJ1-4; D remains unclear. With 5 bases removed from V and 3 bases from J, the gap between germline ends came to 7 bases. The CDR3 length is 13 residues. Germline CDR1 and CDR2: SGHTA and FQGTGA. CDR3 sequence (DNA): TGTGCCAGCAGCCAGGATCCTAATGAAAAACTGTTTTTT. Residues: CASSQDPNEKLFF. Variable domain in full (rest from reference TRBV7-3 and TRBJ1-4): GAGVSQTPSNKVTEKGKYVELRCDPISGHTALYWYRQSLGQGPEFLIYFQGTGAADDSGLPNDRFFAVRPEGSVSTLKIQRTERGDSAVYLCASSQDPNEKLFFGSGTQLSVL.

The chain uses TRBV2 and TRBJ2-1; 14 nucleotides match TRBD2. Germline CDR1 and CDR2: SNHLY and FYNNEI. The CDR3 length is 14 residues. Trimming took 5 bases from V and 7 from J; bases not matched to a gene: 1. This chain's CDR3 is CASSRLAGGNEQFF. The CDR3 region has the DNA TGTGCCAGCAGTCGACTAGCGGGAGGGAATGAGCAGTTCTTC.

The genes are TRBV5-4 and TRBJ2-3; 8 bases match TRBD2. V gave up 4 bases and J gave up 6 bases; unmatched junction bases: 10. The CDR3 runs 15 residues. CDR1 SGHNT and CDR2 YYREEE come from the germline V gene (reference sequence). The CDR3 spells CASSPTAGVLDTQYF. The DNA for the CDR3 is TGTGCCAGCAGCCCTACAGCGGGAGTGTTGGATACGCAGTATTTT.

The chain is built from TRBV29-1 and TRBJ1-2; D remains ambiguous. Germline CDR1 SQVTM, CDR2 ANQGSEA. V dropped 4 bases and J dropped 1 base, with 4 bases sitting between them. The CDR3 loop spans 11 amino acids. The CDR3 DNA reads as TGCAGCGTTGGTAGTAACTATGGCTACACCTTC. The encoded protein is CSVGSNYGYTF.

The chain employs TRBV9 and TRBJ1-2; tentative D call: TRBD1 (6 bases). The CDR3 length is 14 residues. Germline CDR1 is SGDLS and CDR2 is YYNGEE. The ends were cut back, 2 bases at V and 7 bases at J, with 15 bases in the middle. The CDR3 DNA is TGTGCCAGCAGCGTTGGCGGGGGCGCGGCTGGCTACACCTTC. This encodes CASSVGGGAAGYTF.

This clone was detected only once. The chain uses TRBV28 and TRBJ2-1; 10 bases fit TRBD1. Germline CDR1 and CDR2: MDHEN and SYDVKM. The CDR3 totals 15 residues. V lost 4 bases to trimming and J lost 6 bases; unmatched junction nucleotides: 6. The CDR3, as DNA: TGTGCCAGCAGTTCCCGGGACAGGGGTTTCAATGAGCAGTTCTTC. It translates to CASSSRDRGFNEQFF. Drawing the rest from reference TRBV28 and TRBJ2-1, the complete variable domain is DVKVTQSSRYLVKRTGEKVFLECVQDMDHENMFWYRQDPGLGLRLIYFSYDVKMKEKGDIPEGYSVSREKKERFSLILESASTNQTSMYLCASSSRDRGFNEQFFGPGTRLTVL.

The gene calls are TRBV4-1 and TRBJ2-1; 7 bases are shared with TRBD2. This CDR3 comprises 18 residues. CDR1 and CDR2 from the germline V gene are MGHRA and YSYEKL. With 0 bases clipped from V and 4 bases from J, the junction kept 12 bases outside the gene matches. DNA for the CDR3: TGCGCCAGCAGCCAAGATTTCGGGGCGGGGAGGGGATACAATGAGCAGTTCTTC. The encoded protein is CASSQDFGAGRGYNEQFF.

This clone was seen a handful of times. V is TRBV29-1 and J is TRBJ1-2, with D possibly TRBD1 on 5 matching bases. Between the trimmed V and J ends, which lost 7 bases and 0 bases, there was a span of 12 bases. This CDR3 is 13 amino acids long. Germline V lookup: CDR1 SQVTM, CDR2 ANQGSEA. CDR3 amino acids: CSGSGGANYGYTF. Here the CDR3 DNA reads TGCAGCGGCAGCGGGGGGGCTAACTATGGCTACACCTTC.

The chain uses TRBV3-1 (or the pseudogene TRBV3-2) and TRBJ2-7, with 8 bases matching TRBD1. Germline V gives CDR1 LGHDT, CDR2 YNNKEL (reference sequence). The CDR3 sequence is 15 residues long. The V gene end was trimmed by 3 bases and the J gene end by 0 bases; junction bases not matched to a gene: 4. The CDR3: CASSHGDRISYEQYF. CDR3 bases: TGTGCCAGCAGCCATGGGGACAGGATCTCCTACGAGCAGTACTTC.